This T cell receptor (beta chain) emerged from a study of blood T cells in healthy people across ages. Worth noting for this clonotype: What it recognizes is unknown.

Every sample gave at least 6 micrograms of total RNA when it was extracted. The germline V and J ends were trimmed by 4 bases and 2 bases, with 10 bases remaining between them. This CDR3 is 13 amino acids long. The germline V gene has CDR1 DFQATT and CDR2 SNEGSKA (reference sequence). Findings and limits, study-wide: Roughly linear declines in TCR beta diversity per million T cells occurred with age.

A second PCR, run for roughly 7 to 12 cycles, used a sample-barcoded 5' primer plus a J-beta primer mix. In TCRdb, the 5' RACE reads were re-called with MiXCR into one record per CDR3 protein. The sample lists approximately 320,000 distinct CDR3 sequences; 27% were seen once. Sequenced: blood. The source of this sequence is a woman in her sixties or seventies in good health. The V call is TRBV20-1, the J call TRBJ2-3; D possibly corresponds to TRBD2 (6 bases). The DNA for the CDR3 is TGCAGTGCTATAGCGGTGGCCACAGATACGCAGTATTTT. Its protein is CSAIAVATDTQYF.